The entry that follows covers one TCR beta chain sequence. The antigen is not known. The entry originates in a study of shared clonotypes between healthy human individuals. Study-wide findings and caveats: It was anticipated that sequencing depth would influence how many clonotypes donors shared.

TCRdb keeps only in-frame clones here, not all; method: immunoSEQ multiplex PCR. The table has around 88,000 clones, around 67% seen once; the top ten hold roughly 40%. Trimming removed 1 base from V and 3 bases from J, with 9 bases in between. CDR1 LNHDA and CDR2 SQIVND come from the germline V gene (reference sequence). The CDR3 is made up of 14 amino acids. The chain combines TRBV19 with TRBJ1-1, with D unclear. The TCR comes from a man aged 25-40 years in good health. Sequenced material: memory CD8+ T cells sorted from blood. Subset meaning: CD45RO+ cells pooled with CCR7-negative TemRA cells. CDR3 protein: CASSIATGYTEAFF. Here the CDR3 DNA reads TGTGCCAGTAGTATAGCGACGGGTTACACTGAAGCTTTCTTT.